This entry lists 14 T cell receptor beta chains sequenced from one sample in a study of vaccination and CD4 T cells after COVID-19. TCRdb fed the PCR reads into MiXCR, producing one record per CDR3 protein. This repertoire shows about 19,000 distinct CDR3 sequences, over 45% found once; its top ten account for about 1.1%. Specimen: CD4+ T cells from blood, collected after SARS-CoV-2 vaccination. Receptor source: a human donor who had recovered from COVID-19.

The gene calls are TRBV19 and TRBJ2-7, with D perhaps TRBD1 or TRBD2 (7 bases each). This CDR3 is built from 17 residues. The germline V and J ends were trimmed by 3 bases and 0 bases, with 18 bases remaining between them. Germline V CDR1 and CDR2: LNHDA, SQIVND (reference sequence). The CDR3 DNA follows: TGTGCCAGTAGTATGGGACAGAAGAGCGGGGTCTCCTACGAGCAGTACTTC. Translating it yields CASSMGQKSGVSYEQYF.

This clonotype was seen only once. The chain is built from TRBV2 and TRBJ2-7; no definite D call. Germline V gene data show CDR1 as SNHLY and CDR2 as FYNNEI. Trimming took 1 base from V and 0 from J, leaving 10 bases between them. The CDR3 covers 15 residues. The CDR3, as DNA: TGTGCCAGCAGTGAAGGTGGGCAGGACTCCTACGAGCAGTACTTC. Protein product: CASSEGGQDSYEQYF.

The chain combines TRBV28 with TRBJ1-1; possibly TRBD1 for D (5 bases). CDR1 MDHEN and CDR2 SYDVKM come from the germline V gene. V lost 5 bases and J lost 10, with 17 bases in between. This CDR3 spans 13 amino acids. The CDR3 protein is CASSPPAGSVAFF. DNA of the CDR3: TGTGCCAGCAGTCCCCCGGCAGGGAGCGTAGCTTTCTTT.

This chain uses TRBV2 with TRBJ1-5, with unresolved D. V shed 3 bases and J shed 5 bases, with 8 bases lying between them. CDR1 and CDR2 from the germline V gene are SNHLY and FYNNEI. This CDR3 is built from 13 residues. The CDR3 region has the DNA TGTGCCAGCAGTGACGTTCGGGATCAGCCCCAGCATTTT. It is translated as CASSDVRDQPQHF.

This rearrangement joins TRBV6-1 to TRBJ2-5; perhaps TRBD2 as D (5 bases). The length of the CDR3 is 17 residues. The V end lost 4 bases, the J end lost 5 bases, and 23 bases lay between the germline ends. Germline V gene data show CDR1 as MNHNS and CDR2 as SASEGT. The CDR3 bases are TGTGCCAGCAGTGGGACTCGGAATAGCGCGGTGGGTGAGACCCAGTACTTC. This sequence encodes CASSGTRNSAVGETQYF.

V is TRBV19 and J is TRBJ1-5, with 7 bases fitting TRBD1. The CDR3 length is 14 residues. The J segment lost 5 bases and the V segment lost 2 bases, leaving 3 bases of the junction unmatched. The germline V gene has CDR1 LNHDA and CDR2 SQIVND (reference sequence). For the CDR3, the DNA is TGTGCCAGTAGTATAACCAGGGGGGATCAGCCCCAGCATTTT. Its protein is CASSITRGDQPQHF.

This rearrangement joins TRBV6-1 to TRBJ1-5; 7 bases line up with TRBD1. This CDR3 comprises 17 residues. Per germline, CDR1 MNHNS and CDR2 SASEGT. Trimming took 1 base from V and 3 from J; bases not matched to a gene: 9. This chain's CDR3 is CASSEVWDRTYNQPQHF. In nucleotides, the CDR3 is TGTGCCAGCAGTGAAGTATGGGACAGAACATACAATCAGCCCCAGCATTTT.

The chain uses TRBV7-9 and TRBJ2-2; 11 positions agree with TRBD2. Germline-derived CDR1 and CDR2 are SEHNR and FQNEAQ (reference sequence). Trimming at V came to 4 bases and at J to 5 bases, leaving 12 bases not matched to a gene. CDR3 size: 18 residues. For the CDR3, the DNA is TGTGCCAGCAGCTCTCCCGGAACTAGCGGGAGTTTTACCGGGGAGCTGTTTTTT. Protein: CASSSPGTSGSFTGELFF.

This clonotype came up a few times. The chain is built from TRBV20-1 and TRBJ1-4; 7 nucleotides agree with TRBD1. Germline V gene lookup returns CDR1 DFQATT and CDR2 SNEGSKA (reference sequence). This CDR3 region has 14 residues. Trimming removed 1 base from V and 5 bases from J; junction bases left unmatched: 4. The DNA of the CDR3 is TGCAGTGCTAGAGCGGACAGGAGGAATGAAAAACTGTTTTTT. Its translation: CSARADRRNEKLFF.

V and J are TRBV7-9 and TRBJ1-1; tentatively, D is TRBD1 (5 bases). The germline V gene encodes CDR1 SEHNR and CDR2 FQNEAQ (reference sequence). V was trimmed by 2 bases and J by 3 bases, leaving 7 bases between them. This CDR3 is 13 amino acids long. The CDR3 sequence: CASSLQTDTEAFF. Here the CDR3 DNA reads TGTGCCAGCAGCTTACAGACAGACACTGAAGCTTTCTTT.

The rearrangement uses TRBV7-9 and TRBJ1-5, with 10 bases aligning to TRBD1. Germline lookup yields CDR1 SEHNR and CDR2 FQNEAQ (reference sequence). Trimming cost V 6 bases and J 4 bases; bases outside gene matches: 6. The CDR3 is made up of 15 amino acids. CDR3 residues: CASSLGQGINQPQHF. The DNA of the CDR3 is TGTGCCAGCAGTTTGGGACAGGGGATAAATCAGCCCCAGCATTTT.

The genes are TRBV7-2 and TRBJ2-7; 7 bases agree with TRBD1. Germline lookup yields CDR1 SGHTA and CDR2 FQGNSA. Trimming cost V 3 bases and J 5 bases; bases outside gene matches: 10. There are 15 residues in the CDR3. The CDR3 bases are TGTGCCAGCAGCTTTACCGGAGACAGGGCGGACGAGCAGTACTTC. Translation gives CASSFTGDRADEQYF.

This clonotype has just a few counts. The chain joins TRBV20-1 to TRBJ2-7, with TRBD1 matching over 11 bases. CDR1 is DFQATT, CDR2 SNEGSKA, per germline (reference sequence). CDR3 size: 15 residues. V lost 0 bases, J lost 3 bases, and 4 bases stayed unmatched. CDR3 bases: TGCAGTGCTAGAGATTGGGGACAGGGGGTCTACGAGCAGTACTTC. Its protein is CSARDWGQGVYEQYF.

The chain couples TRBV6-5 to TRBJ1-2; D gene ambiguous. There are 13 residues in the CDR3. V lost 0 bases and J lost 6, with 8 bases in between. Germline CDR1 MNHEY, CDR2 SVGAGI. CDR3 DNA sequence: TGTGCCAGCAGTTACTCGAGGGTGGATGGCTACACCTTC. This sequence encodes CASSYSRVDGYTF.